This TCR beta chain was identified during a study of OX40 agonist ivuxolimab in advanced cancers. Whole-study results and caveats: CD4+ and CD8+ T cells in blood underwent clonal expansion by week 6 at 0.1 to 3.0 mg/kg.

On this clone: Its antigen is not identified.

Trimming stripped 7 bases from V and 0 bases from J, with 13 bases between. Per the germline V gene, CDR1 is MDHEN and CDR2 is SYDVKM. The CDR3 totals 14 residues. The method was immunoSEQ multiplex PCR; TCRdb's version includes in-frame clones alone and lacks a portion of them. This table holds under 140,000 clones, approximately 89% found once. The V and J genes are TRBV28 and TRBJ2-7; no reliable D call. The sequence derives from an adult with an advanced solid tumor such as melanoma, head and neck, liver or kidney cancer. Sequenced here: CD4+ or CD8+ T cells sorted from blood, sampled in a trial of the OX40 agonist ivuxolimab. In DNA form, the CDR3 reads TGTGCCAGCACCCTCCTTGTGCCCTCCTACGAGCAGTACTTC. This encodes CASTLLVPSYEQYF.